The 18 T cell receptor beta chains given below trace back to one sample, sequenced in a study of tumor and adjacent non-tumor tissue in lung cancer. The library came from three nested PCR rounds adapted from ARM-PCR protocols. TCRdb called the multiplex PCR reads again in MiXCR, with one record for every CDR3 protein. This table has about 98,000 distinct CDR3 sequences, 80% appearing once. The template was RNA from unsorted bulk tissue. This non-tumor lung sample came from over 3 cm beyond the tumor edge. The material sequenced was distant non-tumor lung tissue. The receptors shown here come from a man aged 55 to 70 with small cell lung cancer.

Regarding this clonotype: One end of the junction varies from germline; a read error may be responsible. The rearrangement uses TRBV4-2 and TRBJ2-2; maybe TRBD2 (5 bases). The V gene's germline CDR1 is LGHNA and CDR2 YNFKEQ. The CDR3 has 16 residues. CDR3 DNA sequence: TGTGCCAGCAGCCATGATCTTAGGGCGAACACCGGGGAGCTGTCTTTT. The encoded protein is CASSHDLRANTGELSF.

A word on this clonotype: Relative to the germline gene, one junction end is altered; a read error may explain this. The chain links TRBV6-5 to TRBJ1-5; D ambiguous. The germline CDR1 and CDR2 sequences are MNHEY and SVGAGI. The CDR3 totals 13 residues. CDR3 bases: TGTGCCAGCCGTGAGAGTCGGAATCAGCCGCAGCATTTT. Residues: CASRESRNQPQHF.

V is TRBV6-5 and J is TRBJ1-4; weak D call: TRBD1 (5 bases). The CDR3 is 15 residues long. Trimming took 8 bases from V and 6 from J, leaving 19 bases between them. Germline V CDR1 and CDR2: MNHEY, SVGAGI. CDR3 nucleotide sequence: TGTGCCAGCCGCCCCGCCGGGGGTTCGGATGAAAAACTGTTTTTT. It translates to CASRPAGGSDEKLFF.

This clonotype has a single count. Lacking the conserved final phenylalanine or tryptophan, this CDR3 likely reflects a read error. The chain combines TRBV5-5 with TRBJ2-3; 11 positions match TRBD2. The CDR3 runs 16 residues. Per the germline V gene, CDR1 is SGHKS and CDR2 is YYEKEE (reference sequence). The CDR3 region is CASSLELAGGRDMQYV. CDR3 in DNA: TGTGCCAGCAGCTTGGAGCTAGCGGGAGGTCGGGATATGCAGTATGTT.

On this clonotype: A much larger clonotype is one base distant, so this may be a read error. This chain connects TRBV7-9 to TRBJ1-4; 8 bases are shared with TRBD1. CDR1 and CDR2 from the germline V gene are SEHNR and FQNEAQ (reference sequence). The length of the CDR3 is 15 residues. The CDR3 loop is CASSPDRGLNEKPFF. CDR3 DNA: TGTGCCAGCAGCCCCGACAGGGGCCTAAATGAAAAACCGTTTTTT.

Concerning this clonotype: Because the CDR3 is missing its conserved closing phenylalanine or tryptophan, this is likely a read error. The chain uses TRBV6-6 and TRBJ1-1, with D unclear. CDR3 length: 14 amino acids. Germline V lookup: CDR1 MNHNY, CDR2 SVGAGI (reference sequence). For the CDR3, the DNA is TGTGTCAGCAGTTACCTACATATGAACACTGAAGCTTTCATT. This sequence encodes CVSSYLHMNTEAFI.

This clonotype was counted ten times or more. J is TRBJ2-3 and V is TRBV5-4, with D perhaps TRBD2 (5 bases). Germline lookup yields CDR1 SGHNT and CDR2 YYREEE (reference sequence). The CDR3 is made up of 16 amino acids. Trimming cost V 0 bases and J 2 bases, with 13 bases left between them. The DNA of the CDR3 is TGTGCCAGCAGCTTGGGTGGGCCGGGGAACACAGATACGCAGTATTTT. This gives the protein CASSLGGPGNTDTQYF.

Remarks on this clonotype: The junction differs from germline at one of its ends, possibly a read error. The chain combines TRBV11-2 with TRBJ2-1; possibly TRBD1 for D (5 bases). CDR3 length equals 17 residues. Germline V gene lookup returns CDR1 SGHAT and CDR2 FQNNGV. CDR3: CASSFVTAQSSYNELLF. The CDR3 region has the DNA TGTGCCAGCAGCTTTGTGACAGCCCAGAGCTCCTACAATGAGCTGTTATTC.

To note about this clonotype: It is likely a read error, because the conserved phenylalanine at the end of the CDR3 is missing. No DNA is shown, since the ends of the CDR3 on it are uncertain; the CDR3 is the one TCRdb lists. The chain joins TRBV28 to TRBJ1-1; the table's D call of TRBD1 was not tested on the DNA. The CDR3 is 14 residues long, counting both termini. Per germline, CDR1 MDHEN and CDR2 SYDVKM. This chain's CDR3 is CASSLLKGGVEVCL.

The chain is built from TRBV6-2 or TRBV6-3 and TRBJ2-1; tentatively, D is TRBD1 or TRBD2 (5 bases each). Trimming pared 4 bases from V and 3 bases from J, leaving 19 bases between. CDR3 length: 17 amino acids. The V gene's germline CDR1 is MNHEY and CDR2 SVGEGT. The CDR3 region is CASSFSPQRGLYNEQFF. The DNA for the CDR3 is TGTGCCAGCAGTTTCTCCCCTCAACGGGGCCTCTACAATGAGCAGTTCTTC.

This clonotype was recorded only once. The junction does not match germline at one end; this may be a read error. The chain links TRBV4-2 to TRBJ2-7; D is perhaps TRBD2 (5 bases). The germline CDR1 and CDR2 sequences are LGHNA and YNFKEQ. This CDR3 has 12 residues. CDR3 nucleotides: TGTGCCTGCAGCCAAGGAGGTAGGGAACAGTACTTC. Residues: CACSQGGREQYF.

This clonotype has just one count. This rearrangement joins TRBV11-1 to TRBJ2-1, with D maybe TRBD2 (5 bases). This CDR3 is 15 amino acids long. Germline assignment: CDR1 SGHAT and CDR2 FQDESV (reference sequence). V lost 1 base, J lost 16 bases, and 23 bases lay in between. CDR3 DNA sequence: TGTGCCAGCAGCTTAGAGAGGGCGACCTACAATGAACACTTCTTC. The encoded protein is CASSLERATYNEHFF.

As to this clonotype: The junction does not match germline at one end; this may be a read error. The CDR3: CSVAVQREVRYF. Here the CDR3 DNA reads TGTAGCGTTGCCGTCCAGCGGGAGGTCCGGTATTTT. This chain links TRBV29-1 with TRBJ2-3, with 9 bases lining up with TRBD2. The CDR3 is 12 residues long. Germline V gives CDR1 SQVTM, CDR2 ANQGSEA.

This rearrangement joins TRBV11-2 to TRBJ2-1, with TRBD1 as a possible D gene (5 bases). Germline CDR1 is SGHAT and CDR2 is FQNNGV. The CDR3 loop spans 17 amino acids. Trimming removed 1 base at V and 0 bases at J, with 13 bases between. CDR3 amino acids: CASSLATAQGSYNEQFF. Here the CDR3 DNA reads TGTGCCAGCAGCTTAGCTACAGCCCAGGGCTCCTACAATGAGCAGTTCTTC.

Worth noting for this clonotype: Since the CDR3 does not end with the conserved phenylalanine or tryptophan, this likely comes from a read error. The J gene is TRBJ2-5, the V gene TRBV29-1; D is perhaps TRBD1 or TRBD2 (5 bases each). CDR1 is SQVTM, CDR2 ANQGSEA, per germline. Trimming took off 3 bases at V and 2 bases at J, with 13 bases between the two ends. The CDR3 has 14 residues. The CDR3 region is CSVDKRGRQETQYL. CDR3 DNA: TGCAGCGTTGATAAGAGGGGCCGTCAAGAGACCCAGTACTTA.

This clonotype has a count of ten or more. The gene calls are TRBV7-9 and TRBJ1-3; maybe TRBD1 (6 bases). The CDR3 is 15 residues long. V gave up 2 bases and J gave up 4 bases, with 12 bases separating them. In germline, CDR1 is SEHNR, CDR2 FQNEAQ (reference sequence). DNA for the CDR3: TGTGCCAGCAGCTTATCCGGGGGCCTCGGAAACACCATATATTTT. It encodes CASSLSGGLGNTIYF. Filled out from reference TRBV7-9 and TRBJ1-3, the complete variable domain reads DTGVSQNPRHKITKRGQNVTFRCDPISEHNRLYWYRQTLGQGPEFLTYFQNEAQLEKSRLLSDRFSAERPKGSFSTLEIQRTEQGDSAMYLCASSLSGGLGNTIYFGEGSWLTVV.

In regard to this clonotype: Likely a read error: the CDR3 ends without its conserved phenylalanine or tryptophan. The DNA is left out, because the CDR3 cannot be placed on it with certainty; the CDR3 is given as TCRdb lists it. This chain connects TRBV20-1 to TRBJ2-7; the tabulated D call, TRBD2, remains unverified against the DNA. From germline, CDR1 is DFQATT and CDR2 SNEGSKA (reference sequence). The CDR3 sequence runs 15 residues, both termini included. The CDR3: CSASPASGFSYEQYL.

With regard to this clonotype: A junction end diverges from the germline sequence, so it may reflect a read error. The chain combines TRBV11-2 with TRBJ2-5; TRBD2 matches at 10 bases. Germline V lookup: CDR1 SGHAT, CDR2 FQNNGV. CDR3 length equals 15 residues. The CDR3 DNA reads TGTGCCAGCAGCTTAGAACTAGCGGGATTAGTGACCAAGTACTTC. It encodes CASSLELAGLVTKYF.